This T cell receptor beta chain was profiled in a study of T cells of healthy individuals. This clonotype was counted between two and nine times. The CDR3 spans 15 residues. Per germline, CDR1 DFQATT and CDR2 SNEGSKA (reference sequence). With 6 bases clipped from V and 2 bases from J, the junction kept 10 bases outside the gene matches. TCRdb re-called the 5' RACE reads through MiXCR, storing one row per CDR3 protein. The sample yields some 100,000 distinct CDR3 sequences, 15% to 20% seen once. The V call is TRBV20-1, the J call TRBJ1-5; TRBD1 matches 7 bases. The source of this sequence is a human donor in good health. The CDR3 DNA sequence: TGCAGTGCCCAAATCAGGGGGATAGGCAATCAGCCCCAGCATTTT. Translated, it gives CSAQIRGIGNQPQHF.